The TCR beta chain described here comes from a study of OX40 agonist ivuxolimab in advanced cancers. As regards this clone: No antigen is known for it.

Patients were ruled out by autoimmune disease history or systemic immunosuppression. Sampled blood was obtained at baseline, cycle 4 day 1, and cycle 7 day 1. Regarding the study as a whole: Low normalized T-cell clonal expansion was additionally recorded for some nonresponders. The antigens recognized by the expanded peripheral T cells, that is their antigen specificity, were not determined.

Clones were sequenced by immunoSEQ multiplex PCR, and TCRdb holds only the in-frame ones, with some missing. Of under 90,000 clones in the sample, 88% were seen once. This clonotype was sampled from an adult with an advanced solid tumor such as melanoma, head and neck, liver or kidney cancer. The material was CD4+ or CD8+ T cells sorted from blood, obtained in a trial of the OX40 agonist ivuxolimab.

CDR3 sequence: CASSENRGYEQYF. CDR3 sequence (DNA): TGCGCCAGCAGCGAGAACAGGGGTTACGAGCAGTACTTC. The genes are TRBV5-1 and TRBJ2-7, with 7 bases matching TRBD1. There are 13 residues in the CDR3. Germline V gene data show CDR1 as SGHRS and CDR2 as YFSETQ. Trimming at V came to 4 bases and at J to 4 bases, leaving 5 bases not matched to a gene. The whole variable domain, filled in from reference TRBV5-1 and TRBJ2-7, reads KAGVTQTPRYLIKTRGQQVTLSCSPISGHRSVSWYQQTPGQGLQFLFEYFSETQRNKGNFPGRFSGRQFSNSRSEMNVSTLELGDSALYLCASSENRGYEQYFGPGTRLTVT.